These 11 T cell receptor beta chains share one sample of origin, sequenced in a study of T-cell reconstitution after alpha-beta-depleted transplantation in children (dated by TCRdb to between 2015 and 2016). Libraries came from PCR. Instrument on record: Illumina HiSeq 2500. TCR libraries were prepared with molecular barcoding, using unique molecular identifiers to normalize TCRbeta repertoire quantification. In-frame beta chains were kept once TCRdb had trimmed the public reads at Q25 with fastp and called clones with MiXCR. Here each entry gathers all rows of one CDR3 protein and keeps the most common genes and DNA. A total of 500,000 to 650,000 distinct CDR3 sequences appear in this sample, about an eighth of them only once. 2% to 2.5% of the sample rests with the top ten. The sample's treatment or condition label is to be understood as: allogeneic hematopoietic cell transplantation with graft depleted of TCRalphabeta T cells and CD19 B cells.

The sample consisted of PBMCs, mostly from graft donor cells, taken 360 days after TCRalphabeta/CD19-depleted stem cell transplant. These receptors originate from a male patient between 10 and 17 years old who had a stem cell transplant for acute myeloid leukemia, so the T cells may come from the graft donor.

The gene calls are TRBV20-1 and TRBJ2-3, with TRBD2 matching over 8 bases. Germline V CDR1 and CDR2: DFQATT, SNEGSKA (reference sequence). The ends lost 6 bases at V and 5 bases at J; junction bases unmatched: 16. There are 16 residues in the CDR3. This chain's CDR3 is CSAEGGAGATGDTQYF. Written as DNA, the CDR3 is TGCAGTGCCGAGGGTGGAGCGGGAGCCACGGGAGATACGCAGTATTTT.

This clonotype was found a few times. The rearrangement links TRBV29-1 to TRBJ2-5; no clear D gene. The germline V gene encodes CDR1 SQVTM and CDR2 ANQGSEA. V was trimmed by 5 bases and J by 3 bases, leaving 7 bases between them. The CDR3 covers 11 residues. This chain's CDR3 is CSVSGKETQYF. CDR3 bases: TGCAGCGTTAGTGGAAAAGAGACCCAGTACTTC.

This clonotype was counted a few times. In DNA form, the CDR3 reads TGTGCCAGCAGCCGCGCCGGGGGTCTTAGCGCCCAAGAGACCCAGTACTTC. Its translation: CASSRAGGLSAQETQYF. The V and J genes are TRBV7-3 and TRBJ2-5; possible D gene TRBD2, 6 bases. CDR3 length: 17 amino acids. V lost 5 bases, J lost 1 base, and 20 bases lay in between. Germline V gene data show CDR1 as SGHTA and CDR2 as FQGTGA.

The chain uses TRBV6-5 and TRBJ2-2; D is tentatively TRBD1 or TRBD2 (5 bases each). Trimming pared 2 bases from V and 1 base from J, leaving 11 bases between. The CDR3 is 16 residues long. In germline, CDR1 is MNHEY, CDR2 SVGAGI. Written as DNA, the CDR3 is TGTGCCAGCAGTTACCCCAGAGGGGAGAACACCGGGGAGCTGTTTTTT. Translation gives CASSYPRGENTGELFF.

The chain joins TRBV14 to TRBJ2-1, with D possibly TRBD2 on 6 matching bases. The CDR3 loop spans 19 amino acids. Germline loops: CDR1 SGHDN, CDR2 FVKESK. V was cut by 1 base and J by 5 bases, with 24 bases left in between. This CDR3 is CASSQGGPGGLERHNEQFF. The CDR3 DNA is TGTGCCAGCAGCCAAGGCGGCCCCGGGGGACTCGAAAGACACAATGAGCAGTTCTTC.

The V call is TRBV5-1, the J call TRBJ1-2; no definite D call. Germline CDR1 and CDR2: SGHRS and YFSETQ. Trimming pared 3 bases from V and 0 bases from J, leaving 9 bases between. This CDR3 spans 14 amino acids. The CDR3 DNA reads as TGCGCCAGCAGCTCCCGCCAGGCTAACTATGGCTACACCTTC. This codes for CASSSRQANYGYTF.

The table lists this clonotype with a few counts. V gene TRBV5-1 combines with J gene TRBJ2-7, with 9 bases that match TRBD1. This CDR3 is 16 amino acids long. V lost 5 bases, J lost 2 bases, and 11 bases stayed unmatched. Germline-derived CDR1 and CDR2 are SGHRS and YFSETQ. The CDR3: CASRGESGQGPYEQYF. The DNA of the CDR3 is TGCGCCAGCAGAGGGGAATCGGGACAGGGACCCTACGAGCAGTACTTC.

The chain joins TRBV5-6 to TRBJ1-2; D unresolved. The CDR3 loop spans 14 amino acids. CDR1 is SGHDT, CDR2 YYEEEE, per germline. The V gene lost 1 base and the J gene lost 3 bases, with 10 bases spanning the gap. The CDR3 reads CASSLKGWDYGYTF. The DNA of the CDR3 is TGTGCCAGCAGCTTGAAGGGATGGGACTATGGCTACACCTTC.

V and J are TRBV20-1 and TRBJ2-7, with 11 positions matching TRBD1. This CDR3 region has 14 residues. Germline assignment: CDR1 DFQATT and CDR2 SNEGSKA (reference sequence). CDR3 protein: CSPNAGTGGYEQYF. CDR3 nucleotide sequence: TGCAGCCCGAACGCCGGGACAGGGGGCTACGAGCAGTACTTC.

The chain couples TRBV7-2 to TRBJ1-2, with D perhaps TRBD1 (5 bases). Germline loops: CDR1 SGHTA, CDR2 FQGNSA. Deletions cut 1 base from V and 8 bases from J, with 11 bases between. The length of the CDR3 is 13 residues. The CDR3: CASSLGDVLGYTF. The CDR3 DNA reads as TGTGCCAGCAGCTTAGGGGACGTTTTAGGCTACACCTTC.

In this sample, this clonotype turned up many times. The chain combines TRBV18 with TRBJ2-7, with TRBD1 identical over 8 bases. Per the germline V gene, CDR1 is KGHSH and CDR2 is LQKENI. The J segment lost 4 bases and the V segment lost 2 bases, leaving 7 bases of the junction unmatched. This CDR3 has 15 amino acids. Here the CDR3 DNA reads TGTGCCAGCTCACCAATGGGCAGGGGGCTATACGAGCAGTACTTC. Its translation: CASSPMGRGLYEQYF.